This passage covers 29 T cell receptor beta chains from one sample sequenced in a study of cytomegalovirus exposure and HLA in healthy donors. The primer mix had 60 Vbeta and 13 Jbeta primers. The repertoire was sequenced with immunoSEQ multiplex PCR; TCRdb's copy has only in-frame clones and lacks some. The sample table includes roughly 77,000 clones. The specimen sequenced was PBMCs. These receptors came from a female donor in good health and CMV-seropositive.

The genes are TRBV18 and TRBJ1-6; D may be TRBD1 (5 bases). The germline CDR1 and CDR2 sequences are KGHSH and LQKENI. The CDR3 runs to 16 residues. V was trimmed by 3 bases and J by 2 bases, leaving 11 bases between them. The CDR3 reads CASSPGGLAYNSPLHF. The CDR3 DNA follows: TGTGCCAGCTCACCGGGGGGTTTGGCCTATAATTCACCCCTCCACTTT.

J is TRBJ2-7 and V is TRBV7-2; 9 bases are a match to TRBD2. V was pared by 2 bases and J by 2 bases, with 4 bases of the junction left unmatched. Germline values: CDR1 SGHTA, CDR2 FQGNSA. This CDR3 is 15 amino acids long. The CDR3 loop is CASSLFAGGPYEQYF. The CDR3 DNA reads as TGTGCCAGCAGCTTATTTGCGGGAGGGCCCTACGAGCAGTACTTC.

With regard to this clone: Relative to the germline gene, one junction end is altered; a read error may explain this. This chain connects TRBV29-1 to TRBJ2-1; D call uncertain. The CDR3 length is 15 residues. The germline CDR1 and CDR2 sequences are SQVTM and ANQGSEA. Here the CDR3 reads CSVEGDTSSDNEQFF. In DNA form, the CDR3 reads TGCAGCGTGGAAGGTGACACGAGCTCCGACAATGAGCAGTTCTTC.

The chain is built from TRBV6-6 and TRBJ2-3; 11 bases map to TRBD2. The CDR3 has 14 residues. J gave up 14 bases and V 8 bases, and 15 bases lay outside the gene matches. The germline V gene encodes CDR1 MNHNY and CDR2 SVGAGI (reference sequence). CDR3 DNA: TGTGCCAGCGGGGTAGCGGGGGGGCCGATTCAGCTGTATTTT. Protein product: CASGVAGGPIQLYF.

The chain joins TRBV28 to TRBJ2-7; TRBD1 matches at 7 bases. Trimming took 7 bases from V and 1 from J; bases not matched to a gene: 10. Germline assignment: CDR1 MDHEN and CDR2 SYDVKM. The CDR3 totals 15 residues. CDR3 residues: CASTATGAPSYEQYF. The CDR3 region has the DNA TGTGCCAGCACCGCTACAGGGGCCCCTTCCTACGAGCAGTACTTC.

The V and J genes are TRBV7-3 and TRBJ2-6; D might be TRBD2 (5 bases). The germline V gene encodes CDR1 SGHTA and CDR2 FQGTGA. V was shortened by 4 bases and J by 4 bases, with 14 bases between the two germline ends. The CDR3 is made up of 16 amino acids. CDR3 residues: CASSSSGSLGANVLTF. CDR3 sequence (DNA): TGTGCCAGCAGCTCTTCGGGGAGTCTGGGGGCCAACGTCCTGACTTTC.

The chain employs TRBV2 and TRBJ1-1; perhaps TRBD1 as D (5 bases). V was cut by 6 bases and J by 0 bases, with 11 bases left in between. Germline CDR1 SNHLY, CDR2 FYNNEI. The CDR3 totals 14 residues. DNA of the CDR3: TGTGCCAGCAGGAGGACATACATGAACACTGAAGCTTTCTTT. Translation gives CASRRTYMNTEAFF.

CDR3 in DNA: TGTGCCAGCAGTTTAGTGTGGGACAGTGGCAATCAGCCCCAGCATTTT. Its protein is CASSLVWDSGNQPQHF. V usage is TRBV28 and J usage is TRBJ1-5; 7 positions agree with TRBD1. The CDR3 spans 16 residues. The germline gives CDR1 MDHEN, CDR2 SYDVKM. V lost 2 bases, J lost 2 bases, and 6 bases stayed unmatched.

The chain is built from TRBV11-3 and TRBJ2-3, with 8 bases lining up with TRBD2. The V gene end was trimmed by 8 bases and the J gene end by 1 base; junction bases not matched to a gene: 11. Germline loops: CDR1 SGHNT, CDR2 YENEEA. CDR3 size: 16 residues. CDR3 coding DNA: TGTGCCAGCGGCACACCGGGGGGGCAACGCACAGATACGCAGTATTTT. Translation: CASGTPGGQRTDTQYF.

This clone counts as medium-sized by frequency. This chain connects TRBV10-2 to TRBJ1-3; tentative D call: TRBD1 (6 bases). The germline V and J ends were trimmed by 6 bases and 0 bases, with 12 bases remaining between them. CDR1 and CDR2 (germline): WSHSY, SAAADI. The CDR3 has 15 residues. The CDR3 DNA reads as TGCGCCAGCAGCGATGGACAGAGCTCTGGAAACACCATATATTTT. Translation gives CASSDGQSSGNTIYF.

This chain links TRBV2 with TRBJ2-3; 13 bases match TRBD2. In germline, CDR1 is SNHLY, CDR2 FYNNEI. The CDR3 is 17 amino acids. V dropped 0 bases and J dropped 6; count of bases not matched to a gene: 6. Written as DNA, the CDR3 is TGTGCCAGCAGTGAAGCTGGACTAGCGGGAGCGAGGGATACGCAGTATTTT. Translating it yields CASSEAGLAGARDTQYF.

The gene calls are TRBV6-5 and TRBJ1-3, with a tentative D call TRBD1 (5 bases). This CDR3 has 15 amino acids. The V gene lost 5 bases and the J gene lost 2 bases, with 13 bases spanning the gap. Germline-derived CDR1 and CDR2 are MNHEY and SVGAGI. The CDR3, as DNA: TGTGCCAGCAGTACCAACAGGTATCCTGGAAACACCATATATTTT. This gives the protein CASSTNRYPGNTIYF.

The chain is built from TRBV10-1 and TRBJ2-7; 7 bases fit TRBD1. The CDR3 has 13 residues. The germline V gene has CDR1 WNHNN and CDR2 SYGVQD (reference sequence). Trimming at V came to 3 bases and at J to 3 bases, leaving 2 bases not matched to a gene. The CDR3, as DNA: TGCGCCAGCAGTGACGGGACAGTCTACGAGCAGTACTTC. This codes for CASSDGTVYEQYF.

The chain joins TRBV18 to TRBJ1-4; TRBD1 aligns across 7 bases. Germline-derived CDR1 and CDR2 are KGHSH and LQKENI. The CDR3 covers 16 residues. With V trimmed by 4 bases and J by 2 bases, 7 bases remained unmatched. The DNA of the CDR3 is TGTGCCAGCTCACTTCACAGGGGCGCGACTAATGAAAAACTGTTTTTT. Translating gives CASSLHRGATNEKLFF.

The V and J genes are TRBV5-1 and TRBJ2-2, with 12 bases fitting TRBD2. Losses at the gene ends were 5 bases for V and 4 bases for J; bases not matched to a gene: 6. The CDR3 has 16 amino acids. CDR1 and CDR2 from the germline V gene are SGHRS and YFSETQ. In DNA form, the CDR3 reads TGCGCCAGCAGTAGGGGACTAGCGGGTAGCACCGGGGAGCTGTTTTTT. It yields the protein CASSRGLAGSTGELFF.

J is TRBJ2-7 and V is TRBV29-1, with 7 bases lining up with TRBD2. CDR3 length: 12 residues. Germline CDR1 is SQVTM and CDR2 is ANQGSEA. V lost 4 bases and J lost 3; bases outside the gene matches: 3. CDR3 bases: TGCAGCGTTGGGGAGGGAAACTACGAGCAGTACTTC. Protein sequence: CSVGEGNYEQYF.

V gene TRBV28 combines with J gene TRBJ2-3, with 9 positions matching TRBD2. Germline assignment: CDR1 MDHEN and CDR2 SYDVKM. With 8 bases clipped from V and 6 bases from J, the junction kept 12 bases outside the gene matches. The CDR3 totals 15 residues. CDR3 residues: CASGLAGVGSDTQYF. The CDR3 coding sequence is TGTGCCAGCGGATTAGCGGGAGTGGGGAGCGATACGCAGTATTTT.

The V call is TRBV20-1, the J call TRBJ2-7; D gene ambiguous. V lost 2 bases to trimming and J lost 4 bases, with 6 bases between them. Looked up from germline, CDR1 is DFQATT and CDR2 is SNEGSKA (reference sequence). This CDR3 comprises 11 residues. The CDR3 reads CSARKEYEQYF. In DNA, the CDR3 is TGCAGTGCTAGAAAAGAGTACGAGCAGTACTTC.

The chain joins TRBV5-1 to TRBJ2-1; TRBD2 aligns across 14 bases. Germline CDR1 SGHRS, CDR2 YFSETQ. This CDR3 region has 15 residues. V was clipped by 7 bases and J by 5 bases; unmatched bases: 5. CDR3 amino acids: CASYRTSGGNNEQFF. The DNA of the CDR3 is TGCGCCAGCTACCGGACTAGCGGGGGGAACAATGAGCAGTTCTTC.

The chain has TRBV5-1 and TRBJ2-4; D is perhaps TRBD1 (5 bases). The CDR3 consists of 15 residues. CDR1 and CDR2 (germline): SGHRS, YFSETQ. Trimming pared 2 bases from V and 0 bases from J, leaving 9 bases between. The CDR3 sequence is CASSFDSLAKNIQYF. The CDR3 DNA reads TGCGCCAGCAGCTTCGACAGTCTAGCCAAAAACATTCAGTACTTC.

This CDR3 is CASTLSQETQYF. The CDR3 region has the DNA TGCGCCAGCACCCTCTCCCAAGAGACCCAGTACTTC. The chain employs TRBV5-1 and TRBJ2-5, with D hard to call. Deletions cut 6 bases from V and 1 base from J, with 7 bases between. Germline CDR1 SGHRS, CDR2 YFSETQ. This CDR3 has 12 amino acids.

In DNA form, the CDR3 reads TGTGCCAGCAGCTTACGACGGACTAGCGGGACAGAGCAGTTCTTC. This encodes CASSLRRTSGTEQFF. The chain couples TRBV11-2 to TRBJ2-1; 12 bases are a match to TRBD2. V lost 2 bases to trimming and J lost 10 bases; unmatched junction nucleotides: 6. This CDR3 has 15 amino acids. CDR1 SGHAT and CDR2 FQNNGV come from the germline V gene.

The V call is TRBV9, the J call TRBJ1-4; 9 nucleotides align to TRBD1. CDR3 length: 16 residues. The V gene end was trimmed by 2 bases and the J gene end by 8 bases; junction bases not matched to a gene: 10. The germline V gene has CDR1 SGDLS and CDR2 YYNGEE. The CDR3 nucleotides are TGTGCCAGCAGCGTCACCGAGGGGACAGGGTACGAAAAACTGTTTTTT. Protein product: CASSVTEGTGYEKLFF.

The chain couples TRBV25-1 to TRBJ2-1, with 9 bases that match TRBD2. The germline gives CDR1 MGHDK, CDR2 SYGVNS. This CDR3 region has 13 residues. V was clipped by 4 bases and J by 8 bases; unmatched bases: 3. CDR3 bases: TGTGCCAGCAGTGTTAGCGGGGGTGATGAGCAGTTCTTC. This sequence encodes CASSVSGGDEQFF. Full variable domain (outside the CDR3, taken from reference TRBV25-1 and TRBJ2-1): EADIYQTPRYLVIGTGKKITLECSQTMGHDKMYWYQQDPGMELHLIHYSYGVNSTEKGDLSSESTVSRIRTEHFPLTLESARPSHTSQYLCASSVSGGDEQFFGPGTRLTVL.

The V call is TRBV5-1, the J call TRBJ2-7; D is possibly TRBD2 (5 bases). Trimming left V 6 bases short and J 5 bases short, with 18 bases between. The CDR3 sequence is 14 residues long. Germline V CDR1 and CDR2: SGHRS, YFSETQ. The CDR3 region is CASKFLPAVDEQYF. In nucleotides, the CDR3 is TGCGCCAGCAAGTTTCTCCCAGCGGTCGACGAGCAGTACTTC.

The chain recombines TRBV7-3 with TRBJ1-5; D is ambiguous. Per the germline V gene, CDR1 is SGHTA and CDR2 is FQGTGA. Trimming left V 5 bases short and J 0 bases short, with 14 bases between. The CDR3 totals 16 residues. CDR3 sequence: CASSRRGLYSNQPQHF. DNA of the CDR3: TGTGCCAGCAGCAGGCGAGGGCTTTATAGCAATCAGCCCCAGCATTTT.

The V call is TRBV7-2, the J call TRBJ2-7, with TRBD2 identical over 11 bases. The CDR3 extends over 13 amino acids. V shed 8 bases, J shed 7 bases, and the junction held 7 bases outside the gene matches. Germline CDR1 is SGHTA and CDR2 is FQGNSA. The CDR3 region has the DNA TGTGCCAGCGGTAGCGGGGGGGCTTGGGAGCAGTACTTC. This sequence encodes CASGSGGAWEQYF. Looking up the rest from reference TRBV7-2 and TRBJ2-7 gives the full variable domain: GAGVSQSPSNKVTEKGKDVELRCDPISGHTALYWYRQSLGQGLEFLIYFQGNSAPDKSGLPSDRFSAERTGGSVSTLTIQRTQQEDSAVYLCASGSGGAWEQYFGPGTRLTVT.

As DNA, the CDR3 is TGTGCCAGCAGCTTAGCATTGAACACTGAAGCTTTCTTT. This sequence encodes CASSLALNTEAFF. The chain employs TRBV11-2 and TRBJ1-1; D unresolved. Per the germline V gene, CDR1 is SGHAT and CDR2 is FQNNGV. The CDR3 loop spans 13 amino acids. V was clipped by 1 base and J by 0 bases, with 3 bases between them.

J is TRBJ2-4 and V is TRBV5-6, with D perhaps TRBD2 (7 bases). Germline V gene sequence: CDR1 SGHDT, CDR2 YYEEEE. This CDR3 comprises 16 residues. The V and J ends lost 5 bases and 1 base respectively, with 16 bases between them. The CDR3 here is CASSLSWGGAKNIQYF. The CDR3 DNA reads as TGTGCCAGCAGTCTCTCTTGGGGGGGCGCCAAAAACATTCAGTACTTC.